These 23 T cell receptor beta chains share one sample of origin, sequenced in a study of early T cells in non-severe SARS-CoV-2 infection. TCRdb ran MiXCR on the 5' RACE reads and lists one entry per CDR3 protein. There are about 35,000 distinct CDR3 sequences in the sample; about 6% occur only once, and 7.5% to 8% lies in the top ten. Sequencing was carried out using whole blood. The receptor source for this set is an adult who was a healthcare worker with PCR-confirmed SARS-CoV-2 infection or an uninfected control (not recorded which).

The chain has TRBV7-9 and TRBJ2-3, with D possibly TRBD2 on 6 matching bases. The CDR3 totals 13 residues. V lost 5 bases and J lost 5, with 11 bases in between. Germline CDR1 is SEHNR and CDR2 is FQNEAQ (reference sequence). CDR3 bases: TGTGCCAGCAGCCTCAGACTAGTAGATACGCAGTATTTT. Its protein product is CASSLRLVDTQYF.

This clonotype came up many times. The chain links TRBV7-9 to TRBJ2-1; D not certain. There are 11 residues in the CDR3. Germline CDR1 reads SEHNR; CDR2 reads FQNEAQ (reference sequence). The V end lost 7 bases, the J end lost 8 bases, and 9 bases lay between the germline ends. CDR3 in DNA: TGTGCCAGCACCGCTAGGGATGAGCAGTTCTTC. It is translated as CASTARDEQFF.

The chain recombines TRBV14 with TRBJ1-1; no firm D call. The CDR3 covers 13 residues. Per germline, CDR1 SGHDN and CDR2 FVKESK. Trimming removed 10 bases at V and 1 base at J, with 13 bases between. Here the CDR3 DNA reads TGTGCCACCCAACCTGCCCGGAACACTGAAGCTTTCTTT. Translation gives CATQPARNTEAFF.

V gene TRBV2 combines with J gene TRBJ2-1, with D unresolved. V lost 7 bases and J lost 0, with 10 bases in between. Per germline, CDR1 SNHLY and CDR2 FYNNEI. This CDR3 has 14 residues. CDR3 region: CASTELVSYNEQFF. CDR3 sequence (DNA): TGTGCCAGCACGGAGCTAGTCTCCTACAATGAGCAGTTCTTC.

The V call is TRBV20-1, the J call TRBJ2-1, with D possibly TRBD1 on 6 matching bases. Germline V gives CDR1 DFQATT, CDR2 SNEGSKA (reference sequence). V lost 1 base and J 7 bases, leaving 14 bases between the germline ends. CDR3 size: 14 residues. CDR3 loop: CSARGQGNMNEQFF. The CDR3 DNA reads TGCAGTGCTAGAGGGCAGGGGAATATGAATGAGCAGTTCTTC.

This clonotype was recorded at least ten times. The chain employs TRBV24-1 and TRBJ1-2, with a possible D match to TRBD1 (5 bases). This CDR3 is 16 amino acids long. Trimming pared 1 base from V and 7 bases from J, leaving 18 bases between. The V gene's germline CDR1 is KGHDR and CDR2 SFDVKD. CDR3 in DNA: TGTGCCACCAGTGATTTCCCTTTCAGGGAATTTGGTGGCTACACCTTC. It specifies CATSDFPFREFGGYTF.

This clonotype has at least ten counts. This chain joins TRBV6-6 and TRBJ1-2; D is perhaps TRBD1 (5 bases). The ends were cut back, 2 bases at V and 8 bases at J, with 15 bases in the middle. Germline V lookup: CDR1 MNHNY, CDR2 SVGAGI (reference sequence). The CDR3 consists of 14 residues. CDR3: CASSYDSRAEGYTF. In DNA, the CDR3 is TGTGCCAGCAGTTACGATTCCAGGGCTGAAGGCTACACCTTC.

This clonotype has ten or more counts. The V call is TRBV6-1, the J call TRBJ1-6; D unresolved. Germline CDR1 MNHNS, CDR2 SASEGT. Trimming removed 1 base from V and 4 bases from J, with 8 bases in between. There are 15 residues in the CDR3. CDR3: CASSEGQIYNSPLHF. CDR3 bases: TGTGCCAGCAGTGAAGGCCAGATTTATAATTCACCCCTCCACTTT.

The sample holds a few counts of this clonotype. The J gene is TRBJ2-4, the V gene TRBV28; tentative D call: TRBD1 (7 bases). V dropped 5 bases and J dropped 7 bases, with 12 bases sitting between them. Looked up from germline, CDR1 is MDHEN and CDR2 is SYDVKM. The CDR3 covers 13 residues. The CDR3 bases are TGTGCCAGCAGTACGACAGGGAGGAACATTCAGTACTTC. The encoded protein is CASSTTGRNIQYF.

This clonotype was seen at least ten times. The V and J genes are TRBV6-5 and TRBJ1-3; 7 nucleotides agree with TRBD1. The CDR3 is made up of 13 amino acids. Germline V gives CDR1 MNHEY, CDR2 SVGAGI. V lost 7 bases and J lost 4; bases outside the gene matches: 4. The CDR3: CASTPGQGNTIYF. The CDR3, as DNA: TGTGCCAGCACCCCGGGACAGGGAAACACCATATATTTT.

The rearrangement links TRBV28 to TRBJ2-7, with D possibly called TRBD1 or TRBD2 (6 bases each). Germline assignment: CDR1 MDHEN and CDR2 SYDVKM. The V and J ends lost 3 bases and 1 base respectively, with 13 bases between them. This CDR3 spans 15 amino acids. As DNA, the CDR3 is TGTGCCAGCAGTTTGGGGGGCGGTGGATCCTACGAGCAGTACTTC. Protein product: CASSLGGGGSYEQYF.

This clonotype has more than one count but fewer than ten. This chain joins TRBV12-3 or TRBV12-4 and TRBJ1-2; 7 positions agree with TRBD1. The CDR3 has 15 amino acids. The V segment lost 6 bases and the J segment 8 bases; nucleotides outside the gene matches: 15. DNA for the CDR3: TGTGCCAGCAGGGTAACGGACAGGATATCGGCGGGCTACACCTTC. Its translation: CASRVTDRISAGYTF.

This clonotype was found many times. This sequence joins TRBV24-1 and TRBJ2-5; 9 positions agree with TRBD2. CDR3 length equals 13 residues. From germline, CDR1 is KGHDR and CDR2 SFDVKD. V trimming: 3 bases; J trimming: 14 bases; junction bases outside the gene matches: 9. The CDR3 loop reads CATSDGPSGAFYF. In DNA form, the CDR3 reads TGTGCCACCAGTGATGGTCCTAGCGGGGCCTTTTACTTC.

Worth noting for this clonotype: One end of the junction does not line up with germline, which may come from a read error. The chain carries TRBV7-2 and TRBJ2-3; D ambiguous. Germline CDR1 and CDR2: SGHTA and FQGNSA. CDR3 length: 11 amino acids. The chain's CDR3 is CASSLPDTRYF. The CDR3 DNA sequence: TGTGCCAGCAGCCTCCCAGATACGCGGTATTTT.

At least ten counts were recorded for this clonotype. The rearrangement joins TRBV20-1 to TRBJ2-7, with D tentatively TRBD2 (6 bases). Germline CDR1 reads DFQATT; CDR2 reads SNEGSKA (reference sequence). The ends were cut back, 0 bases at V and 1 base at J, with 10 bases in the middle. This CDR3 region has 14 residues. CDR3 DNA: TGCAGTGCTAGAGAGGCGGGGAGGTCCTACGAGCAGTACTTC. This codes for CSAREAGRSYEQYF.

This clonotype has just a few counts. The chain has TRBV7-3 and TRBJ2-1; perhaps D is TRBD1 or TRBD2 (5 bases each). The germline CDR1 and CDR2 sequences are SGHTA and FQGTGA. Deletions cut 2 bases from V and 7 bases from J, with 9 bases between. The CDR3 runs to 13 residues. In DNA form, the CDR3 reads TGTGCCAGCAGCTTACTGGGGGTTAATGAGCAGTTCTTC. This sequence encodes CASSLLGVNEQFF.

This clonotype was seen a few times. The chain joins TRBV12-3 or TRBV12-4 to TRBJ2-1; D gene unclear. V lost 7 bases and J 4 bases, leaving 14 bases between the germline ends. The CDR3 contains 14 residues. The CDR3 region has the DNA TGTGCCAGCATCCCTGACACCGGTTACAATGAGCAGTTCTTC. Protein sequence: CASIPDTGYNEQFF.

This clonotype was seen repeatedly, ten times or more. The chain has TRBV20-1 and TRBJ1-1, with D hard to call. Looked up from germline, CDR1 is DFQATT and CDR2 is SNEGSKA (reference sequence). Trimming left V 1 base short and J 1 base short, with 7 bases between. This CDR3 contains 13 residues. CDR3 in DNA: TGCAGTGCTAGAGTCACGTCGAACACTGAAGCTTTCTTT. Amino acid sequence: CSARVTSNTEAFF.

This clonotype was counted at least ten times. The CDR3 region has the DNA TGCAGTGCTAGAGATGCGGGGGGAAGCTACGAGCAGTACTTC. It is translated as CSARDAGGSYEQYF. The chain links TRBV20-1 to TRBJ2-7; TRBD2 agrees at 8 bases. Trimming at V came to 0 bases and at J to 3 bases, leaving 4 bases not matched to a gene. Germline CDR1 reads DFQATT; CDR2 reads SNEGSKA (reference sequence). The CDR3 runs 14 residues.

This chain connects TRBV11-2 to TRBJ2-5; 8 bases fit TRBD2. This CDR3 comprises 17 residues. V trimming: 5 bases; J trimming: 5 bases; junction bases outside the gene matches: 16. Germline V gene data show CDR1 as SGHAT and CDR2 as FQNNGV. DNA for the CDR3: TGTGCCAGCAGCAGCGCGGTAGCGGGGATGCGGGGGGAGACCCAGTACTTC. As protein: CASSSAVAGMRGETQYF.

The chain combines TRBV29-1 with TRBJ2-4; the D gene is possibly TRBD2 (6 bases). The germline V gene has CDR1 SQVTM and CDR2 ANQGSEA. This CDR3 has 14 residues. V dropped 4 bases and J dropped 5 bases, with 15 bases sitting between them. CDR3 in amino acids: CSVVWRGGQNIQYF. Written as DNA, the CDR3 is TGCAGCGTTGTATGGAGGGGAGGTCAAAACATTCAGTACTTC.

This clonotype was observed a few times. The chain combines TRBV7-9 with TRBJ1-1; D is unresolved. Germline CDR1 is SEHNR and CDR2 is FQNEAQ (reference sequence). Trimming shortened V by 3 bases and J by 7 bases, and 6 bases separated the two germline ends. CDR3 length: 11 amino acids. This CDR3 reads CASSFRLEAFF. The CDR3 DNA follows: TGTGCCAGCAGCTTTCGTCTTGAAGCTTTCTTT.

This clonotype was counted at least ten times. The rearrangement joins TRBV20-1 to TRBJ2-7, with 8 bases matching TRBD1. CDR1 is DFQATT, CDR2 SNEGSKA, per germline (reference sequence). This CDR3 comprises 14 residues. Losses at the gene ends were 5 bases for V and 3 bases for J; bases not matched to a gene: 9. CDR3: CSALTAGGHYEQYF. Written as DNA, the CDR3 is TGCAGTGCTCTTACCGCAGGGGGCCACTACGAGCAGTACTTC.